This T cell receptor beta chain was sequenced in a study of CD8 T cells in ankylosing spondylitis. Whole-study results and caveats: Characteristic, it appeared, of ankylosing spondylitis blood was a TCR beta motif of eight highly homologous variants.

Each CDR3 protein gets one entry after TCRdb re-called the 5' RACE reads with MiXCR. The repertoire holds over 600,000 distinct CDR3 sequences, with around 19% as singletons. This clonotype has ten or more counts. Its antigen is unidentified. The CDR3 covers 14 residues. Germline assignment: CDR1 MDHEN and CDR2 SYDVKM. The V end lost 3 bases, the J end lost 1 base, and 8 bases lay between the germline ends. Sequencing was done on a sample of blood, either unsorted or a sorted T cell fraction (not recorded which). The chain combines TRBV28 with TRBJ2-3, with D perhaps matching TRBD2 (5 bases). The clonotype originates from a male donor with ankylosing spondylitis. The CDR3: CASSFLSGTDTQYF. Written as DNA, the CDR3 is TGTGCCAGCAGTTTCCTTAGCGGCACAGATACGCAGTATTTT.